Presented here are 17 T cell receptor beta chains from one specimen sequenced in a study of blood T cell repertoires in COVID-19. Sequenced by immunoSEQ multiplex PCR; TCRdb stores in-frame clones only, minus some. The data contain about 220,000 clones, around 80% of them singletons. Source material: peripheral blood. The receptor set was obtained from a human donor in a cohort sampled during active COVID-19.

This clone was recorded a few times. The CDR3 DNA reads TGTGCCAGCAGTTACTCGCGACGACAGTCAGATACGCAGTATTTT. It translates to CASSYSRRQSDTQYF. This chain links TRBV6-5 with TRBJ2-3, with D possibly matching TRBD1 (5 bases). The length of the CDR3 is 15 residues. Between the trimmed V and J ends, which lost 0 bases and 4 bases, there was a span of 11 bases. Germline CDR1 is MNHEY and CDR2 is SVGAGI.

The gene calls are TRBV30 and TRBJ2-7; 8 bases are a match to TRBD1. The CDR3 has 12 amino acids. V gave up 4 bases and J gave up 3 bases; unmatched junction bases: 2. Germline V gene data show CDR1 as GTSNPN and CDR2 as SVGIG (reference sequence). CDR3 loop: CAWNGQGYEQYF. Here the CDR3 DNA reads TGTGCCTGGAATGGACAGGGCTACGAGCAGTACTTC.

This clone was seen a single time. The V call is TRBV5-1, the J call TRBJ2-3, with 7 bases lining up with TRBD1. V was pared by 2 bases and J by 8 bases, with 11 bases of the junction left unmatched. Per germline, CDR1 SGHRS and CDR2 YFSETQ. The CDR3 has 15 amino acids. CDR3: CASSFTGVKGSTQYF. The CDR3 DNA follows: TGCGCCAGCAGCTTCACAGGGGTGAAGGGGAGTACGCAGTATTTT.

About this clone itself: A much larger clone lies a single base off, so this may be a read error. The chain has TRBV13 and TRBJ2-7, with 8 bases matching TRBD1. The CDR3 totals 13 residues. Germline lookup yields CDR1 PRHDT and CDR2 FYEKMQ (reference sequence). The trim removed 4 bases at V and 3 bases at J, leaving 2 bases unmatched. The CDR3 nucleotides read TGTGCCAGCAGCTCCGACAGGGGCTACGAGCAGTACTTC. It codes for CASSSDRGYEQYF.

The chain uses TRBV7-3 and TRBJ2-1; 11 bases are shared with TRBD1. V gave up 5 bases and J gave up 6 bases; unmatched junction bases: 6. Germline V gene sequence: CDR1 SGHTA, CDR2 FQGTGA. The CDR3 runs to 15 residues. CDR3 sequence (DNA): TGTGCCAGCAGCATCTCCGGGACAGGGGGCAATGAGCAGTTCTTC. Its protein product is CASSISGTGGNEQFF.

This rearrangement joins TRBV9 to TRBJ2-1; TRBD2 is a possible D gene (5 bases). Deletions cut 4 bases from V and 3 bases from J, with 8 bases between. Germline-derived CDR1 and CDR2 are SGDLS and YYNGEE. The CDR3 runs to 13 residues. CDR3 in amino acids: CASSRGIYNEQFF. CDR3 nucleotide sequence: TGTGCCAGCAGCCGAGGGATCTACAATGAGCAGTTCTTC.

V usage is TRBV30 and J usage is TRBJ1-4; D is unclear. V was trimmed by 2 bases and J by 0 bases, leaving 22 bases between them. Germline assignment: CDR1 GTSNPN and CDR2 SVGIG (reference sequence). This CDR3 has 19 residues. CDR3 sequence (DNA): TGTGCCTGGAGTTCCCTTCTGGACTTTTCCCCTACAACTAATGAAAAACTGTTTTTT. It yields the protein CAWSSLLDFSPTTNEKLFF.

The chain couples TRBV5-1 to TRBJ2-7; 9 nucleotides align to TRBD1. Trimming at V came to 5 bases and at J to 3 bases, leaving 9 bases not matched to a gene. Germline V gene lookup returns CDR1 SGHRS and CDR2 YFSETQ. The CDR3 loop spans 15 amino acids. The CDR3, as DNA: TGCGCCAGCAGAGTTGGCGGGACAGGGTTCTACGAGCAGTACTTC. This gives the protein CASRVGGTGFYEQYF. Full variable domain (rest looked up from reference TRBV5-1 and TRBJ2-7): KAGVTQTPRYLIKTRGQQVTLSCSPISGHRSVSWYQQTPGQGLQFLFEYFSETQRNKGNFPGRFSGRQFSNSRSEMNVSTLELGDSALYLCASRVGGTGFYEQYFGPGTRLTVT.

The chain uses TRBV28 and TRBJ1-1, with D unclear. The V end was cut by 3 bases, the J end by 0 bases, with 8 bases between. Per the germline V gene, CDR1 is MDHEN and CDR2 is SYDVKM. CDR3 length equals 14 residues. The CDR3 DNA is TGTGCCAGCAGTTTTCGCAGTATGAACACTGAAGCTTTCTTT. This encodes CASSFRSMNTEAFF.

The genes are TRBV28 and TRBJ1-1; 7 nucleotides match TRBD1. Germline V gives CDR1 MDHEN, CDR2 SYDVKM. Trimming at V came to 7 bases and at J to 1 base, leaving 12 bases not matched to a gene. The CDR3 is 16 amino acids. Written as DNA, the CDR3 is TGTGCCAGCATCTATCCCCAGGGGGTCGGGAACACTGAAGCTTTCTTT. This codes for CASIYPQGVGNTEAFF.

This rearrangement joins TRBV18 to TRBJ2-7, with 7 bases aligning to TRBD2. The germline V gene encodes CDR1 KGHSH and CDR2 LQKENI. The CDR3 length is 12 residues. V shed 4 bases, J shed 6 bases, and the junction held 3 bases outside the gene matches. The CDR3 loop reads CASSQGEGEQYF. CDR3 nucleotides: TGTGCCAGCTCACAAGGGGAGGGCGAGCAGTACTTC.

In its sample, this clone was seen once. This CDR3 is CAWSGVREGTQYF. CDR3 DNA sequence: TGTGCCTGGAGTGGCGTGAGGGAAGGGACCCAGTACTTC. This chain uses TRBV30 with TRBJ2-5; the D gene is possibly TRBD2 (5 bases). The V and J ends lost 1 base and 7 bases respectively, with 13 bases between them. CDR1 is GTSNPN and CDR2 is SVGIG in the germline V gene (reference sequence). The CDR3 has 13 amino acids.

This clone occurred many times. V and J are TRBV29-1 and TRBJ2-7, with TRBD2 matching over 7 bases. The ends lost 6 bases at V and 6 bases at J; junction bases unmatched: 5. There are 11 residues in the CDR3. Germline V gene data show CDR1 as SQVTM and CDR2 as ANQGSEA. The CDR3 sequence is CSVVGEGEQYF. CDR3 in DNA: TGCAGCGTGGTAGGGGAGGGCGAGCAGTACTTC.

The chain couples TRBV5-1 to TRBJ2-1; TRBD1 might be the D (5 bases). The CDR3 contains 15 residues. Trimming took 3 bases from V and 3 from J, leaving 13 bases between them. The germline V gene encodes CDR1 SGHRS and CDR2 YFSETQ. In nucleotides, the CDR3 is TGCGCCAGCAGCTCCATCCTCAGGGACTACAATGAGCAGTTCTTC. It encodes CASSSILRDYNEQFF.

The chain carries TRBV5-5 and TRBJ2-7; TRBD2 matches 7 bases. The germline V gene encodes CDR1 SGHKS and CDR2 YYEKEE (reference sequence). After removal of 3 bases from V and 2 bases from J, the junction contained 8 bases not matched to a gene. The CDR3 has 15 residues. The CDR3 loop is CASSWRPAGPYEQYF. The DNA of the CDR3 is TGTGCCAGCAGCTGGCGCCCAGCGGGACCCTACGAGCAGTACTTC.

The V and J genes are TRBV6-2 or TRBV6-3 and TRBJ1-1, with TRBD1 matching 9 bases. V lost 2 bases and J lost 4; bases outside the gene matches: 8. Germline V gene sequence: CDR1 MNHEY, CDR2 SVGEGT. The CDR3 has 16 residues. The chain's CDR3 is CASSYGDRGSGTEAFF. DNA for the CDR3: TGTGCCAGCAGTTACGGCGACAGGGGGTCCGGCACTGAAGCTTTCTTT.

The genes are TRBV7-6 and TRBJ1-1; no definite D call. Deletions cut 1 base from V and 0 bases from J, with 9 bases between. CDR3 length: 15 amino acids. CDR1 is SGHVS and CDR2 is FNYEAQ in the germline V gene. The CDR3 sequence: CASSLEAGMNTEAFF. CDR3 bases: TGTGCCAGCAGCTTAGAAGCAGGAATGAACACTGAAGCTTTCTTT. Drawing the rest from reference TRBV7-6 and TRBJ1-1, the complete variable domain is GAGVSQSPRYKVTKRGQDVALRCDPISGHVSLYWYRQALGQGPEFLTYFNYEAQQDKSGLPNDRFSAERPEGSISTLTIQRTEQRDSAMYRCASSLEAGMNTEAFFGQGTRLTVV.